The present T cell receptor beta chain was sequenced within a study of T cells in Graves' hyperthyroidism and ophthalmopathy. Overall study results and limits: Stable hyperthyroidism and ophthalmopathy were separated using 13 V-J signatures. Blood shared most expanded thyroid clonotypes above 0.001.

Around 10 ml of fresh peripheral blood supplied the PBMCs. This clonotype occurred a few times. Its antigen is still unknown. The CDR3 regions of TCR beta were amplified from RNA transcripts. Researchers ran a first-round RT-PCR on the TCR CDR3 using the HTBI primer set. TCRdb reprocessed the multiplex PCR reads with MiXCR, giving one entry per CDR3 protein. The sample has 450,000 to 650,000 distinct CDR3 sequences; 13% to 15% are singletons. The sequenced sample consisted of blood. The source is a woman under 30 with Graves' ophthalmopathy.

The CDR3 DNA reads TGTGCCAGTGGACTCCCCCCGCTATATAGCGGGAGTCACGGGGCCAACGTCCTGACTTTC. This gives the protein CASGLPPLYSGSHGANVLTF. The genes are TRBV19 and TRBJ2-6; 9 bases are shared with TRBD2. There are 20 residues in the CDR3. Germline V gives CDR1 LNHDA, CDR2 SQIVND (reference sequence). V dropped 8 bases and J dropped 4; count of bases not matched to a gene: 21.